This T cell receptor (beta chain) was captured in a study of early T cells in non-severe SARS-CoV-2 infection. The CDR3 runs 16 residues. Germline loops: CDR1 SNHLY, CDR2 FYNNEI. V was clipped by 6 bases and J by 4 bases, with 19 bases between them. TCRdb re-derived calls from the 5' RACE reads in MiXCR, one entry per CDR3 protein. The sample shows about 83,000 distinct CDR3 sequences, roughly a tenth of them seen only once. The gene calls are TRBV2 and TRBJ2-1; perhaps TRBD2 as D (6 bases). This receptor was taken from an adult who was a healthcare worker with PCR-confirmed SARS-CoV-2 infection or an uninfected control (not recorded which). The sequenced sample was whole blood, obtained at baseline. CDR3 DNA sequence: TGTGCCAGCAGCTCCGGACTACCCAGGGCGTACAATGAGCAGTTCTTC. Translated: CASSSGLPRAYNEQFF.